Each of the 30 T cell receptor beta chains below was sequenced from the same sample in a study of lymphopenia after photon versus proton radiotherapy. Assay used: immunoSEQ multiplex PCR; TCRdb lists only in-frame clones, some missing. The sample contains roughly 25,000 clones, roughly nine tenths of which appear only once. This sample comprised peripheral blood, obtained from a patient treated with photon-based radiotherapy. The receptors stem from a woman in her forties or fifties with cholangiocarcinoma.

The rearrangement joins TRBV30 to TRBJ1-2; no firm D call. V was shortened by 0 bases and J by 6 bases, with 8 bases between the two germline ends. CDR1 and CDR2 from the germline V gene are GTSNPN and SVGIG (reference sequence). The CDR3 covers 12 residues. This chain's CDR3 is CAWSVAGNGYTF. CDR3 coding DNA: TGTGCCTGGAGTGTTGCCGGGAATGGCTACACCTTC. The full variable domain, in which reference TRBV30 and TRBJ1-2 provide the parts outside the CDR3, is SQTIHQWPATLVQPVGSPLSLECTVEGTSNPNLYWYRQAAGRGLQLLFYSVGIGQISSEVPQNLSASRPQDRQFILSSKKLLLSDSGFYLCAWSVAGNGYTFGSGTRLTVV.

This chain's CDR3 is CAIARVGTSTDTQYF. CDR3 coding DNA: TGTGCCATCGCACGCGTGGGTACTAGCACAGATACGCAGTATTTT. V usage is TRBV19 and J usage is TRBJ2-3; D gene ambiguous. The CDR3 contains 15 residues. Germline lookup yields CDR1 LNHDA and CDR2 SQIVND (reference sequence). Trimming removed 10 bases from V and 0 bases from J, with 17 bases in between.

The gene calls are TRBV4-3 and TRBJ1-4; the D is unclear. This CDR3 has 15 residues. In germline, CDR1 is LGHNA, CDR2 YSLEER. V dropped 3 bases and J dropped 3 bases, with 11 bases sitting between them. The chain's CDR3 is CASSQTSVPNEKLFF. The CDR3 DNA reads TGCGCCAGCAGCCAGACCAGCGTACCTAATGAAAAACTGTTTTTT.

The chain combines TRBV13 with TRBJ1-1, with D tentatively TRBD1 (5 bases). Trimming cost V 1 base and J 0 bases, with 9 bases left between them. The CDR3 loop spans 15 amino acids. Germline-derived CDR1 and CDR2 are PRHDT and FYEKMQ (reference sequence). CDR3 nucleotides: TGTGCCAGCAGCTTAGAGGGGCAGGTGAACACTGAAGCTTTCTTT. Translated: CASSLEGQVNTEAFF. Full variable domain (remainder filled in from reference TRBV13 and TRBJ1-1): AAGVIQSPRHLIKEKRETATLKCYPIPRHDTVYWYQQGPGQDPQFLISFYEKMQSDKGSIPDRFSAQQFSDYHSELNMSSLELGDSALYFCASSLEGQVNTEAFFGQGTRLTVV.

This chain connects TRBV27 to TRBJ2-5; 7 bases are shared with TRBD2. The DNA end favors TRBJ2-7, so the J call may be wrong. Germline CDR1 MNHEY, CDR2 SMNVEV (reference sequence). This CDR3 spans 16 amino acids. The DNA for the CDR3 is TGTGCCAGCAGTTTTCCAGGCCCTAGCGGTTTAAACGAGCAGTACTTC. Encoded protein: CASSFPGPSGLNEQYF.

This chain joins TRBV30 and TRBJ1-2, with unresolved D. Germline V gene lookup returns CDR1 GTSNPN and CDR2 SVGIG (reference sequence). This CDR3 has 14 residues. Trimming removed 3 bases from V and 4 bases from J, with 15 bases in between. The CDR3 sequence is CAWRTVSASYGYTF. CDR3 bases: TGTGCCTGGAGGACTGTCAGTGCAAGCTATGGCTACACCTTC.

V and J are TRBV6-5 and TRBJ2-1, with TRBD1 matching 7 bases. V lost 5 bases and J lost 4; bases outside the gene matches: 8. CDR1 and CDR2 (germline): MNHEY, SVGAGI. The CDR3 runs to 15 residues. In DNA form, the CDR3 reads TGTGCCAGCAGTCCAACAGGGGTGTTTTACAATGAGCAGTTCTTC. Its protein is CASSPTGVFYNEQFF.

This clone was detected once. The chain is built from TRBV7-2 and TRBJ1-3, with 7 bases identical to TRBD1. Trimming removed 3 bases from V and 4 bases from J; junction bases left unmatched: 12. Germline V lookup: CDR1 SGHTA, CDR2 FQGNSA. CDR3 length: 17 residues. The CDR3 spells CASSLATDRSFGNTIYF. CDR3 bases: TGTGCCAGCAGCTTGGCCACGGACAGGTCTTTCGGAAACACCATATATTTT.

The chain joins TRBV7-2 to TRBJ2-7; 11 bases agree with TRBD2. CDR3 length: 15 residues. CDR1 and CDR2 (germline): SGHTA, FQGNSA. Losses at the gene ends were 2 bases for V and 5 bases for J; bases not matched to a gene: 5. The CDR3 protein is CASSLIAGGSHEQYF. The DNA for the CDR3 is TGTGCCAGCAGCTTAATAGCGGGGGGGTCCCACGAGCAGTACTTC.

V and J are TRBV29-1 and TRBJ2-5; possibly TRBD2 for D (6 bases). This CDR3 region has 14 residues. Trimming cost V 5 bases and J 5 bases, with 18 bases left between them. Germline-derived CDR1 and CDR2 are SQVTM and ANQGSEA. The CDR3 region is CSVPAAGRRETQYF. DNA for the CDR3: TGCAGCGTTCCCGCGGCGGGGCGCCGGGAGACCCAGTACTTC.

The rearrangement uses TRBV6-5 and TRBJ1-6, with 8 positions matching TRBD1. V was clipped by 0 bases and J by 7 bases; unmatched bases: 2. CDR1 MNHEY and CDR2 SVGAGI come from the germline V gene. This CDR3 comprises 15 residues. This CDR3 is CASSYSTGVNSPLHF. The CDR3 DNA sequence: TGTGCCAGCAGTTACTCGACAGGGGTCAATTCACCCCTCCACTTT.

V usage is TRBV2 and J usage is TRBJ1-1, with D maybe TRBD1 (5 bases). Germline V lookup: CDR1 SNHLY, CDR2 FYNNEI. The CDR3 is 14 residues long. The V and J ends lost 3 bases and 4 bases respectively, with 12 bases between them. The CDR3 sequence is CASSDRELGTEAFF. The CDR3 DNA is TGTGCCAGCAGTGACAGGGAATTGGGCACTGAAGCTTTCTTT. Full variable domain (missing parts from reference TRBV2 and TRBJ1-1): EPEVTQTPSHQVTQMGQEVILRCVPISNHLYFYWYRQILGQKVEFLVSFYNNEISEKSEIFDDQFSVERPDGSNFTLKIRSTKLEDSAMYFCASSDRELGTEAFFGQGTRLTVV.

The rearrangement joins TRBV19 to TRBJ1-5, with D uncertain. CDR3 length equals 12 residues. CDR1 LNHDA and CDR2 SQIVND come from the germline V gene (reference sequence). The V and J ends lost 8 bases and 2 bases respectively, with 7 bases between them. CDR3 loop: CASDFGNQPQHF. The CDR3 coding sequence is TGTGCCAGTGATTTTGGCAATCAGCCCCAGCATTTT.

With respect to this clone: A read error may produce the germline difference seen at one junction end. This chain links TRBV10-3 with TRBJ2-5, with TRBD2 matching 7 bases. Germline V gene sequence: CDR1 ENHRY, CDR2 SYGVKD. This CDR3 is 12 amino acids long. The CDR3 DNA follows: TGTGCCATATCTAGCGGACAAGAGACCCAGCACTTC. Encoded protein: CAISSGQETQHF.

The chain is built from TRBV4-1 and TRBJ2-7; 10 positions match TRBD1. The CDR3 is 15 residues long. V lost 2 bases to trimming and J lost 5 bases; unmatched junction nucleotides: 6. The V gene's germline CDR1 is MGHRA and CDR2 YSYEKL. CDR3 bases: TGCGCCAGCAGCCAATCCGGGACAGGGGTCAACGAGCAGTACTTC. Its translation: CASSQSGTGVNEQYF.

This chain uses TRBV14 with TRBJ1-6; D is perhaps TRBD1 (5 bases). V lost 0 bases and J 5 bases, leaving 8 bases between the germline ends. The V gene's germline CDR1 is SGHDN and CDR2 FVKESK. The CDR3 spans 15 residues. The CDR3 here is CASSQEGRHNSPLHF. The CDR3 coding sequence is TGTGCCAGCAGCCAAGAGGGGCGTCATAATTCACCCCTCCACTTT.

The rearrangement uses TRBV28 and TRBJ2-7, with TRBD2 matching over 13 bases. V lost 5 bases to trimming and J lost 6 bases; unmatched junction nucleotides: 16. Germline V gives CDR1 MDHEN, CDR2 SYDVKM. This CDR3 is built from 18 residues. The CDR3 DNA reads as TGTGCCAGCAGTCCATCGGGACTAGCGGGGTCCGGAGGGGGCGAGCAGTACTTC. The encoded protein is CASSPSGLAGSGGGEQYF.

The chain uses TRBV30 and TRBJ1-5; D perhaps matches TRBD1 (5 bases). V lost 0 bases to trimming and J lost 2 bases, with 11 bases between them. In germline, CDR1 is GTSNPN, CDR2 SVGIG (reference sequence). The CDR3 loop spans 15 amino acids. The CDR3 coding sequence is TGTGCCTGGAGTGTTTCGGGGCAGGGCAATCAGCCCCAGCATTTT. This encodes CAWSVSGQGNQPQHF. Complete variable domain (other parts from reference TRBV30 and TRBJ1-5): SQTIHQWPATLVQPVGSPLSLECTVEGTSNPNLYWYRQAAGRGLQLLFYSVGIGQISSEVPQNLSASRPQDRQFILSSKKLLLSDSGFYLCAWSVSGQGNQPQHFGDGTRLSIL.

As DNA, the CDR3 is TGTGCCAGCAGCCTCAGGGCGAACACCGGGGAGCTGTTTTTT. It yields the protein CASSLRANTGELFF. The chain couples TRBV11-2 to TRBJ2-2, with D maybe TRBD1 (5 bases). This CDR3 is built from 14 residues. The V end was cut by 5 bases, the J end by 0 bases, with 7 bases between. Germline loops: CDR1 SGHAT, CDR2 FQNNGV.

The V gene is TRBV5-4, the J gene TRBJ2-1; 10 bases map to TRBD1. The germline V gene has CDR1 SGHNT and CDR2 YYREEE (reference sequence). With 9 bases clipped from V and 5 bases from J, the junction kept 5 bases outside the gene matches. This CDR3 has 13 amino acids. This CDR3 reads CAIGGTGDNEQFF. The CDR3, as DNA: TGTGCCATCGGGGGGACAGGGGACAATGAGCAGTTCTTC.

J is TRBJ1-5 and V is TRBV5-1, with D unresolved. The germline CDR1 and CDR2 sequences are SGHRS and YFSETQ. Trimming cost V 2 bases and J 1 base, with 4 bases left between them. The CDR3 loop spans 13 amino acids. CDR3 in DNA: TGCGCCAGCAGCTTTGAAAGCAATCAGCCCCAGCATTTT. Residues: CASSFESNQPQHF.

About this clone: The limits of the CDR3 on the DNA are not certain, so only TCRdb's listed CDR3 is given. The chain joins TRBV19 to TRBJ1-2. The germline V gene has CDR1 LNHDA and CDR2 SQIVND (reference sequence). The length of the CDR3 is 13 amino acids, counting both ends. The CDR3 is CASSILESYGYTF.

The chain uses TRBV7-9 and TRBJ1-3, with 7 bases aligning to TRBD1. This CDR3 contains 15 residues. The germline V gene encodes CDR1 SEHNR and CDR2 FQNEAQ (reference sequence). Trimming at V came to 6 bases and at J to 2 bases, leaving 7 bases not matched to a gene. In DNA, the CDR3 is TGTGCCAGCAGGGGAAACAGGGGAGCTGGAAACACCATATATTTT. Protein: CASRGNRGAGNTIYF.

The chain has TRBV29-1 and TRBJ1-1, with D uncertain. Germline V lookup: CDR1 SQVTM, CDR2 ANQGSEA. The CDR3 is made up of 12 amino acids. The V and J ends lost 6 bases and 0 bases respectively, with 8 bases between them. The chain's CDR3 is CSVVTLNTEAFF. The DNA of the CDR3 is TGCAGCGTCGTGACACTGAACACTGAAGCTTTCTTT. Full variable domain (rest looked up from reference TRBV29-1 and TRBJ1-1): SAVISQKPSRDICQRGTSLTIQCQVDSQVTMMFWYRQQPGQSLTLIATANQGSEATYESGFVIDKFPISRPNLTFSTLTVSNMSPEDSSIYLCSVVTLNTEAFFGQGTRLTVV.

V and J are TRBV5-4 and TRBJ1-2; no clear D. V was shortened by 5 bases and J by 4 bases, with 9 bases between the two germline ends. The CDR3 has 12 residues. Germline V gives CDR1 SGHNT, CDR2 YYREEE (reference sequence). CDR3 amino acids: CASRPDGYGYTF. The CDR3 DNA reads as TGTGCCAGCAGACCGGACGGCTATGGCTACACCTTC.

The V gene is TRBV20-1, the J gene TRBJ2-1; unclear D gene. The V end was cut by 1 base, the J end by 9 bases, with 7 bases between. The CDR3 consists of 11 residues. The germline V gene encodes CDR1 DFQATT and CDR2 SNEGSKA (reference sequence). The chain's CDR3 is CSARAVIEQFF. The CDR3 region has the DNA TGCAGTGCTAGAGCTGTTATTGAGCAGTTCTTC.

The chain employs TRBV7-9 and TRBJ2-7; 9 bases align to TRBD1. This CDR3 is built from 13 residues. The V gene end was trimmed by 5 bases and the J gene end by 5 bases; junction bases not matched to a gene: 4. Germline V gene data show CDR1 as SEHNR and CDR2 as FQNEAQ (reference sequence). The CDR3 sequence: CASSGTGRHEQYF. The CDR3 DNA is TGTGCCAGCAGCGGGACAGGGCGGCACGAGCAGTACTTC.

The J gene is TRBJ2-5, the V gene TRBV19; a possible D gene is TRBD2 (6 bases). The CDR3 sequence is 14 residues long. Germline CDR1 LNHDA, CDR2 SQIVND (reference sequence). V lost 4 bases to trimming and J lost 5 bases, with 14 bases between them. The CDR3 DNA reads TGTGCCAGTAGTAAAACGGGGGAGGAGGAGACCCAGTACTTC. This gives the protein CASSKTGEEETQYF.

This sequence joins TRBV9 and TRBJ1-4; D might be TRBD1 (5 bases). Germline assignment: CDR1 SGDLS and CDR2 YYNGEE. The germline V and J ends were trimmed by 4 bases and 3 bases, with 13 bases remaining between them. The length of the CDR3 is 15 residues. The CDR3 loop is CASSSRGVSNEKLFF. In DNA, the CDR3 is TGTGCCAGCAGCTCCCGAGGGGTTTCTAATGAAAAACTGTTTTTT.

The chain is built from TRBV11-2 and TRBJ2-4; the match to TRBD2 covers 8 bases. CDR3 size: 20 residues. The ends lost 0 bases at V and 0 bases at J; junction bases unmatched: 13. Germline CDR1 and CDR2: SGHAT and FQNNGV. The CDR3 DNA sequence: TGTGCCAGCAGCTTAGAAGGTTTGCGGGGGGCCGTATTAGCCAAAAACATTCAGTACTTC. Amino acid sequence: CASSLEGLRGAVLAKNIQYF.